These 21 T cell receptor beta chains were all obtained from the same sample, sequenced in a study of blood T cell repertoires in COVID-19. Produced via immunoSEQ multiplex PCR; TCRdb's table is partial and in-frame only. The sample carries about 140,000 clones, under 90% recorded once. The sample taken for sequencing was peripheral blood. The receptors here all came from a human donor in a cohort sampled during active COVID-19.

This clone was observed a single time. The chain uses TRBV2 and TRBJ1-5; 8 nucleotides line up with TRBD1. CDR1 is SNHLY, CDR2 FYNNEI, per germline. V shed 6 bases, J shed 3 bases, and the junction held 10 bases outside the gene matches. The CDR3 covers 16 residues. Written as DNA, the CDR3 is TGTGCCAGCAGACCCGACAGGGGAGCTTCCAATCAGCCCCAGCATTTT. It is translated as CASRPDRGASNQPQHF.

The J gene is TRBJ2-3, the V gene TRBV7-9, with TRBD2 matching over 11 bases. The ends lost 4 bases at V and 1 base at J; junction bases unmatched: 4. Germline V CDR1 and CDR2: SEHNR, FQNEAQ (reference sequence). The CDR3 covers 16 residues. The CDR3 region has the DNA TGTGCCAGCAGCTCGACTAGCGGGGAACGCACAGATACGCAGTATTTT. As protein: CASSSTSGERTDTQYF.

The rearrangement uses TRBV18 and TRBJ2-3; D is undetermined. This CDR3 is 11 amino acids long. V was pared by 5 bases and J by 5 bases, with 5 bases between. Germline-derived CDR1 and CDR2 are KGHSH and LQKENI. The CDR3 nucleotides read TGTGCCAGCTCATTTCTAGATACGCAGTATTTT. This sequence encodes CASSFLDTQYF.

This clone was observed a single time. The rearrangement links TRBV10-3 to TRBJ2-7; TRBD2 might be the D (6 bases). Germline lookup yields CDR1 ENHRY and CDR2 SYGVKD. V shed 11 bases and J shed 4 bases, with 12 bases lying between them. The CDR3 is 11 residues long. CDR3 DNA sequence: TGTGCCCTCGGGAGCGGTTACGAGCAGTACTTC. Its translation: CALGSGYEQYF.

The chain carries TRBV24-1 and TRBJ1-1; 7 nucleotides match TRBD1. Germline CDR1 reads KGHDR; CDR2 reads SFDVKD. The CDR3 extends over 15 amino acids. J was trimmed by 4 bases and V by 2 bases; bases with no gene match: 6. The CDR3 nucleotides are TGTGCCACCAGTGATTCGAGGCAGGGGGGCACTGAAGCTTTCTTT. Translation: CATSDSRQGGTEAFF.

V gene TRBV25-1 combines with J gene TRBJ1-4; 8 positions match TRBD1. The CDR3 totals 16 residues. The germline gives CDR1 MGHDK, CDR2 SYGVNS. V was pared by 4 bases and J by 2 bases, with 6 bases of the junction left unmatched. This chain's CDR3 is CASSADRGRTNEKLFF. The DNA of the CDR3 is TGTGCCAGCAGTGCCGACAGGGGTAGGACTAATGAAAAACTGTTTTTT.

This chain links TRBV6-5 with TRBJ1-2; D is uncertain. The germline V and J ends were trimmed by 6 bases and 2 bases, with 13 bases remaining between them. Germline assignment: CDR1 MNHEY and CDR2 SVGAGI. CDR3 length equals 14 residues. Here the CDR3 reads CASRKTGANYGYTF. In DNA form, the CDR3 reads TGTGCCAGCAGGAAAACGGGAGCCAACTATGGCTACACCTTC.

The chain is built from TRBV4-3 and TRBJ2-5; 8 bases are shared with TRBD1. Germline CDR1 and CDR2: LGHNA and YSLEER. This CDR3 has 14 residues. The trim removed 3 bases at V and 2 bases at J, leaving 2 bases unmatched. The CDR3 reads CASSHNRGQETQYF. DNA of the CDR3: TGCGCCAGCAGCCACAACAGGGGGCAAGAGACCCAGTACTTC.

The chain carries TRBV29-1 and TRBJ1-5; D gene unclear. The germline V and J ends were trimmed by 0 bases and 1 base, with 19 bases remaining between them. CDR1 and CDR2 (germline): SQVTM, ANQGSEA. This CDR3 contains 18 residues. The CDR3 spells CSVEEKYPLPISNQPQHF. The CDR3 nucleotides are TGCAGCGTTGAAGAGAAATACCCACTCCCGATAAGCAATCAGCCCCAGCATTTT.

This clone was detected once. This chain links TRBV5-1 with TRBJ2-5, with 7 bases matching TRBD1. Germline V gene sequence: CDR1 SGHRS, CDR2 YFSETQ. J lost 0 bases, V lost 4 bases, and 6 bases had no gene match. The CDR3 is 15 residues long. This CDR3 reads CASSPTTGYQETQYF. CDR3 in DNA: TGCGCCAGCAGCCCGACGACAGGGTACCAAGAGACCCAGTACTTC.

CDR3 nucleotide sequence: TGCGCCAGCAGCCAAGGTCCCCGGGGGGGCTACGAGCAGTACTTC. Its protein is CASSQGPRGGYEQYF. V and J are TRBV4-3 and TRBJ2-7, with TRBD2 matching 8 bases. Germline values: CDR1 LGHNA, CDR2 YSLEER. J gave up 3 bases and V 1 base, and 5 bases lay outside the gene matches. This CDR3 comprises 15 residues.

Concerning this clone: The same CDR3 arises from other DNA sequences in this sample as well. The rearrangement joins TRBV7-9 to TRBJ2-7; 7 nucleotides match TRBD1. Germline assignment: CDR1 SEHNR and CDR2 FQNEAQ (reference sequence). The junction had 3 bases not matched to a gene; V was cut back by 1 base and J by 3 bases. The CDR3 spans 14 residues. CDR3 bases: TGTGCCAGCAGCTTAGGACAGGGATTCTACGAGCAGTACTTC. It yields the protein CASSLGQGFYEQYF.

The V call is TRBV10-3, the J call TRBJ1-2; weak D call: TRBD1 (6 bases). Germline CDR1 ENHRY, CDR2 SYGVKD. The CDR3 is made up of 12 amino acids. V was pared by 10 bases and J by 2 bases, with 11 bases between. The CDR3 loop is CATGDNNYGYTF. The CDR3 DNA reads TGTGCCACAGGGGACAACAACTATGGCTACACCTTC.

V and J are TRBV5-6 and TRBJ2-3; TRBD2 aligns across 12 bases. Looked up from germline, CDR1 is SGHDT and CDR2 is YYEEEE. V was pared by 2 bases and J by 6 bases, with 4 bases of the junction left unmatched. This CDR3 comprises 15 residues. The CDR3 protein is CASSLRLAGVDTQYF. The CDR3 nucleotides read TGTGCCAGCAGCTTAAGACTAGCGGGAGTTGATACGCAGTATTTT.

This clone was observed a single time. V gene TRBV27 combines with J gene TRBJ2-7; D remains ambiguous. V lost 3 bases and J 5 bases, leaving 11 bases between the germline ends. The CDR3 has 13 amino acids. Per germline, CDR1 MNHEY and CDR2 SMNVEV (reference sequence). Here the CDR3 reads CASSFQSGDEQYF. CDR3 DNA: TGTGCCAGCAGTTTTCAGTCAGGCGACGAGCAGTACTTC.

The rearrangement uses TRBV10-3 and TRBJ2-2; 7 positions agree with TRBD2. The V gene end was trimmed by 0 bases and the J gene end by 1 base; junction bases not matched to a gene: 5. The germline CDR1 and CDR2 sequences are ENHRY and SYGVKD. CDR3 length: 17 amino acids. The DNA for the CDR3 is TGTGCCATCAGTGAGTCGCCAGCGGGAATGAACACCGGGGAGCTGTTTTTT. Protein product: CAISESPAGMNTGELFF.

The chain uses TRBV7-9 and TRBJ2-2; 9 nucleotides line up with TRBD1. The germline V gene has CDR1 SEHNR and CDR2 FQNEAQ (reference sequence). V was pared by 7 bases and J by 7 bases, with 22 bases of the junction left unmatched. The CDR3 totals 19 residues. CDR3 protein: CASTDPTGTGTSGGGELFF. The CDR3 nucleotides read TGTGCCAGCACCGATCCAACGGGGACAGGGACCTCCGGGGGCGGGGAGCTGTTTTTT. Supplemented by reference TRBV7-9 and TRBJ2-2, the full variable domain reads DTGVSQNPRHKITKRGQNVTFRCDPISEHNRLYWYRQTLGQGPEFLTYFQNEAQLEKSRLLSDRFSAERPKGSFSTLEIQRTEQGDSAMYLCASTDPTGTGTSGGGELFFGEGSRLTVL.

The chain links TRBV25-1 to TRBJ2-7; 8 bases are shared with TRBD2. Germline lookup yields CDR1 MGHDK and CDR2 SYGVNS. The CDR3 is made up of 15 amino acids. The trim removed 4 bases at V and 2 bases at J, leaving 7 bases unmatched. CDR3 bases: TGTGCCAGCAGTGGAATAGCGGGGTTTACCTACGAGCAGTACTTC. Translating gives CASSGIAGFTYEQYF.

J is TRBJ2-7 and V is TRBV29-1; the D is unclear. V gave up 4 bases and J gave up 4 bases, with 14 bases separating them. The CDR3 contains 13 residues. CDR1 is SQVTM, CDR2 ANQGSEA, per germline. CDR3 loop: CSVAGSSEYEQYF. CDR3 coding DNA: TGCAGCGTTGCCGGGTCCTCGGAATACGAGCAGTACTTC.

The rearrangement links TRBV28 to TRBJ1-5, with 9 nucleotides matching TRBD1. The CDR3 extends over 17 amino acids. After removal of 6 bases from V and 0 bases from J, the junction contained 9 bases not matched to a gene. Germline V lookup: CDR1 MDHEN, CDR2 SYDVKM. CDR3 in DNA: TGTGCCAGCAGCGTCCCGGGACAGGGTAATAGCAATCAGCCCCAGCATTTT. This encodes CASSVPGQGNSNQPQHF.

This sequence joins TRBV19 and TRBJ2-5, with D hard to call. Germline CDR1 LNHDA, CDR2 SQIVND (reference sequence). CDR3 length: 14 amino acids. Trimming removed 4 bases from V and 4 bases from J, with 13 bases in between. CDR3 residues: CASSTLVIGETQYF. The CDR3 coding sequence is TGTGCCAGTAGTACCCTAGTTATTGGAGAGACCCAGTACTTC. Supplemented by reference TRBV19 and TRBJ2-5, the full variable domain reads DGGITQSPKYLFRKEGQNVTLSCEQNLNHDAMYWYRQDPGQGLRLIYYSQIVNDFQKGDIAEGYSVSREKKESFPLTVTSAQKNPTAFYLCASSTLVIGETQYFGPGTRLLVL.